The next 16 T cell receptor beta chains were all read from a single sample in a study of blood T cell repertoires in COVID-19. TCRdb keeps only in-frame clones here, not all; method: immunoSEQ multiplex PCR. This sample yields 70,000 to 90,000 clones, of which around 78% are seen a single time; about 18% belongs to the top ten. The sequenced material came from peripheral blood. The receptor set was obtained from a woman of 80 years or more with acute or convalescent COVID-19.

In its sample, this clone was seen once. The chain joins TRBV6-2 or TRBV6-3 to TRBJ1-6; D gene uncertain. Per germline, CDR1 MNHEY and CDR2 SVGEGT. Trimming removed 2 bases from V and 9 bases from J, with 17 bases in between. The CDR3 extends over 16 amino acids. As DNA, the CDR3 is TGTGCCAGCAGTTACCCCCTGGAGTCGGTCAGTTCACCCCTCCACTTT. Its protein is CASSYPLESVSSPLHF.

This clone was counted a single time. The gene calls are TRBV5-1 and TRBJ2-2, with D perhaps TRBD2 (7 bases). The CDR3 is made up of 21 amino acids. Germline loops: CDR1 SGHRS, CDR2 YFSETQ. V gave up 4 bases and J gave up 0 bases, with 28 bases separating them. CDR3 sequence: CASSPIGPGGRGVPNTGELFF. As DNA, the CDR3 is TGCGCCAGCAGCCCTATTGGGCCGGGGGGCAGGGGAGTCCCGAACACCGGGGAGCTGTTTTTT.

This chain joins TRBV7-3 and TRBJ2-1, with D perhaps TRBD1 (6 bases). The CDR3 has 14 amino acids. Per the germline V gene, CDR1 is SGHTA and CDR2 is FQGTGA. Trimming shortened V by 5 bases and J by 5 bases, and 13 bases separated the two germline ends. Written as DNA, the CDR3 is TGTGCCAGCAGCCGGACCCGACAGGACAATGAGCAGTTCTTC. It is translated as CASSRTRQDNEQFF.

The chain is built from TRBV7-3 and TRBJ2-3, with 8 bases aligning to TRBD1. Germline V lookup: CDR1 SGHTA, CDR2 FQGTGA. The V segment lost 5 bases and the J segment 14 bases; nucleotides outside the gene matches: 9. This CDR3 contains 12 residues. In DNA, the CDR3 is TGTGCCAGCAGCGAGCCAGGGGGCGCGATGTATTTT. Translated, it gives CASSEPGGAMYF.

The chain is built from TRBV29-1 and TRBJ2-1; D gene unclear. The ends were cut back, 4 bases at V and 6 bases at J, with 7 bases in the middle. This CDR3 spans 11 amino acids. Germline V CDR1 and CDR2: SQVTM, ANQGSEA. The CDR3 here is CSVAPSNEQFF. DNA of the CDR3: TGCAGCGTTGCCCCTAGCAATGAGCAGTTCTTC.

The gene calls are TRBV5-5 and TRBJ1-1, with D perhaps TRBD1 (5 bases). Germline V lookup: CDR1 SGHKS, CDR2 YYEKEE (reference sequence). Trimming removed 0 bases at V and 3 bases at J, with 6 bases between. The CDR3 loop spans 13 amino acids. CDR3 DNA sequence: TGTGCCAGCAGCTTGGGACAGTACACTGAAGCTTTCTTT. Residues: CASSLGQYTEAFF.

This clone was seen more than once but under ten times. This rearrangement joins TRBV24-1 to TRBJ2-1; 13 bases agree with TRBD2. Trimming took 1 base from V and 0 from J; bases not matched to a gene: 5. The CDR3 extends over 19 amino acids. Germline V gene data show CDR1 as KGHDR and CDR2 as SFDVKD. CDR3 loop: CATSDFLTSGGSSYNEQFF. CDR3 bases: TGTGCCACCAGTGATTTCCTGACTAGCGGGGGGAGCTCCTACAATGAGCAGTTCTTC.

In DNA form, the CDR3 reads TGTGCCTGGAGTGTACTAGCGGGAGAGGCTGAGCAGTTCTTC. Translated, it gives CAWSVLAGEAEQFF. V gene TRBV30 combines with J gene TRBJ2-1; 11 bases align to TRBD2. This CDR3 spans 14 amino acids. Germline values: CDR1 GTSNPN, CDR2 SVGIG (reference sequence). Trimming removed 0 bases from V and 9 bases from J; junction bases left unmatched: 4.

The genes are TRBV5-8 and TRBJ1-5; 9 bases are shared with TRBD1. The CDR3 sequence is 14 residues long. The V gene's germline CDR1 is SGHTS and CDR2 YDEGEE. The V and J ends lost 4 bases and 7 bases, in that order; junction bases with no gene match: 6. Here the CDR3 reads CASSPRDRVQPQHF. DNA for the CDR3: TGTGCCAGCAGCCCTCGGGACAGGGTCCAGCCCCAGCATTTT.

The CDR3 region has the DNA TGTGCCAGCAGCGGCGGGAGAGGGTCCTACAATGAGCAGTTCTTC. Translating it yields CASSGGRGSYNEQFF. The rearrangement links TRBV4-2 to TRBJ2-1; TRBD2 matches 7 bases. The length of the CDR3 is 15 residues. The V and J ends lost 5 bases and 1 base, in that order; junction bases with no gene match: 5. Germline CDR1 is LGHNA and CDR2 is YNFKEQ.

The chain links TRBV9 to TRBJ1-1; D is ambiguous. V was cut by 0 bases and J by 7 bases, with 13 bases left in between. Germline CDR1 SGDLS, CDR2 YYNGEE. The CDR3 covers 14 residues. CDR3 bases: TGTGCCAGCAGCGTAGACGGCCAGGTCGGTGAAGCTTTCTTT. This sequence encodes CASSVDGQVGEAFF.

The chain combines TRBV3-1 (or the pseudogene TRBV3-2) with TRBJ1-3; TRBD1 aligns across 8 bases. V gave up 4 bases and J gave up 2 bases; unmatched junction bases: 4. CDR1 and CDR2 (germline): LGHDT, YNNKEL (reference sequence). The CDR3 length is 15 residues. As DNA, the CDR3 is TGTGCCAGCAGCCGGACAGGGAACGCTGGAAACACCATATATTTT. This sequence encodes CASSRTGNAGNTIYF.

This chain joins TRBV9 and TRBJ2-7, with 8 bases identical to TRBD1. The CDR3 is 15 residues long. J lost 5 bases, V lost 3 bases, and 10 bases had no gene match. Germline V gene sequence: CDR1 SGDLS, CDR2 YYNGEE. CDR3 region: CASSASRGRADEQYF. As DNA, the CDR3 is TGTGCCAGCAGCGCATCCAGGGGGCGCGCAGACGAGCAGTACTTC.

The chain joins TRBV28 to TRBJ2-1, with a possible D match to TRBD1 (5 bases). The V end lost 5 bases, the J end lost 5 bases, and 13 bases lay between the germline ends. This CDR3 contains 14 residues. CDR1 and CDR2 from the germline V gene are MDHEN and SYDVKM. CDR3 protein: CASSPVQGNNEQFF. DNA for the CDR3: TGTGCCAGCAGTCCCGTGCAGGGTAACAATGAGCAGTTCTTC.

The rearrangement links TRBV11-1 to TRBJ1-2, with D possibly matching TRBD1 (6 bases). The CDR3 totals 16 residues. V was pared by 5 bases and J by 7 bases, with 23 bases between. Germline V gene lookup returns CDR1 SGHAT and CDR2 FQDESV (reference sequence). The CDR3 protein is CASSVRDTLQGLGYTF. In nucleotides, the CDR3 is TGTGCCAGCAGCGTCCGGGACACCCTCCAAGGCCTTGGCTACACCTTC. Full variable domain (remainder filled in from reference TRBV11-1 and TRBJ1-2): EAEVAQSPRYKITEKSQAVAFWCDPISGHATLYWYRQILGQGPELLVQFQDESVVDDSQLPKDRFSAERLKGVDSTLKIQPAELGDSAMYLCASSVRDTLQGLGYTFGSGTRLTVV.

The CDR3 is CAWSVGDRAGYTF. DNA of the CDR3: TGTGCCTGGAGTGTGGGGGACAGGGCTGGCTACACCTTC. J is TRBJ1-2 and V is TRBV30; 9 nucleotides agree with TRBD1. The CDR3 spans 13 residues. With 0 bases clipped from V and 7 bases from J, the junction kept 3 bases outside the gene matches. In germline, CDR1 is GTSNPN, CDR2 SVGIG (reference sequence).